These 27 T cell receptor beta chains were all obtained from the same sample, sequenced in a study of cytomegalovirus exposure and HLA in healthy donors. Method: immunoSEQ multiplex PCR; TCRdb's copy keeps in-frame clones and lacks some. The table shows roughly 67,000 clones, with about 89% occurring only once. Sequenced sample: PBMCs. The origin of the receptors is a man younger than 35 in good health and CMV-seronegative.

V and J are TRBV4-3 and TRBJ2-1, with 10 bases that match TRBD2. The CDR3 covers 17 residues. The V segment lost 0 bases and the J segment 9 bases; nucleotides outside the gene matches: 11. Germline CDR1 and CDR2: LGHNA and YSLEER. CDR3 sequence: CASSQDTSGDLRGEQFF. The CDR3 DNA sequence: TGCGCCAGCAGCCAAGACACTAGCGGGGACCTCCGAGGTGAGCAGTTCTTC.

V usage is TRBV28 and J usage is TRBJ2-7; 7 positions agree with TRBD2. Germline CDR1 is MDHEN and CDR2 is SYDVKM. The CDR3 length is 15 residues. The junction had 13 bases not matched to a gene; V was cut back by 5 bases and J by 6 bases. The CDR3: CASSARDWEGGEQYF. In nucleotides, the CDR3 is TGTGCCAGCAGTGCCCGGGACTGGGAGGGCGGCGAGCAGTACTTC. The entire variable domain, with the rest obtained from reference TRBV28 and TRBJ2-7, is as follows: DVKVTQSSRYLVKRTGEKVFLECVQDMDHENMFWYRQDPGLGLRLIYFSYDVKMKEKGDIPEGYSVSREKKERFSLILESASTNQTSMYLCASSARDWEGGEQYFGPGTRLTVT.

The CDR3 sequence: CASSSLGLAGADEQFF. The CDR3, as DNA: TGTGCCAGCAGCTCCCTAGGACTAGCGGGAGCCGATGAGCAGTTCTTC. The chain joins TRBV21-1 to TRBJ2-1; the table names TRBD2, a call not compared with the DNA. TRBV21-1 is tagged as a pseudogene. CDR3 length equals 16 residues.

The V call is TRBV28, the J call TRBJ2-3; perhaps TRBD2 as D (6 bases). This CDR3 region has 14 residues. Trimming removed 7 bases at V and 4 bases at J, with 15 bases between. Germline-derived CDR1 and CDR2 are MDHEN and SYDVKM. CDR3 amino acids: CASTPRGFPDTQYF. For the CDR3, the DNA is TGTGCCAGCACCCCGCGGGGTTTCCCAGATACGCAGTATTTT.

CDR3 nucleotides: TGTGCCTGGAGTTCAGGGGGCGGAGATACGCAGTATTTT. This gives the protein CAWSSGGGDTQYF. The chain joins TRBV30 to TRBJ2-3, with 8 bases lining up with TRBD1. CDR3 length: 13 residues. The V and J ends lost 2 bases and 5 bases, in that order; junction bases with no gene match: 3. Germline V gene lookup returns CDR1 GTSNPN and CDR2 SVGIG (reference sequence).

The chain carries TRBV7-3 and TRBJ2-7; 10 nucleotides align to TRBD2. Germline assignment: CDR1 SGHTA and CDR2 FQGTGA. Trimming took 1 base from V and 4 from J; bases not matched to a gene: 4. CDR3 length: 15 residues. Here the CDR3 reads CASSLRSGLAYEQYF. DNA of the CDR3: TGTGCCAGCAGCTTAAGATCGGGACTAGCGTACGAGCAGTACTTC.

The rearrangement joins TRBV5-6 to TRBJ2-7, with TRBD1 matching over 9 bases. Germline CDR1 SGHDT, CDR2 YYEEEE. V gave up 4 bases and J gave up 2 bases; unmatched junction bases: 4. This CDR3 is 14 amino acids long. CDR3 in DNA: TGTGCCAGCAGCCGACAGGGGGTGCCCTACGAGCAGTACTTC. Its protein is CASSRQGVPYEQYF.

The chain links TRBV5-1 to TRBJ2-7, with 7 bases that match TRBD1. Looked up from germline, CDR1 is SGHRS and CDR2 is YFSETQ. The CDR3 covers 14 residues. Trimming removed 4 bases from V and 2 bases from J; junction bases left unmatched: 6. CDR3 residues: CASSIGDRAYEQYF. The CDR3 coding sequence is TGCGCCAGCAGCATAGGGGACAGAGCCTACGAGCAGTACTTC.

The chain joins TRBV5-1 to TRBJ2-7; maybe TRBD2 (6 bases). The V end was cut by 5 bases, the J end by 0 bases, with 15 bases between. Germline-derived CDR1 and CDR2 are SGHRS and YFSETQ. The CDR3 runs to 15 residues. For the CDR3, the DNA is TGCGCCAGCAGGTCGGGGGACCCGGACTCCTACGAGCAGTACTTC. It codes for CASRSGDPDSYEQYF. Complete variable domain (other parts from reference TRBV5-1 and TRBJ2-7): KAGVTQTPRYLIKTRGQQVTLSCSPISGHRSVSWYQQTPGQGLQFLFEYFSETQRNKGNFPGRFSGRQFSNSRSEMNVSTLELGDSALYLCASRSGDPDSYEQYFGPGTRLTVT.

This chain joins TRBV19 and TRBJ2-7, with TRBD1 matching over 8 bases. The CDR3 sequence is 15 residues long. V shed 7 bases, J shed 6 bases, and the junction held 14 bases outside the gene matches. Germline V lookup: CDR1 LNHDA, CDR2 SQIVND (reference sequence). In DNA, the CDR3 is TGTGCCAGTACCGATAGGTCGCAGGGGGCCCTCGAGCAGTACTTC. This translates into CASTDRSQGALEQYF.

The chain has TRBV7-9 and TRBJ1-2; D is unclear. Per the germline V gene, CDR1 is SEHNR and CDR2 is FQNEAQ (reference sequence). Trimming shortened V by 1 base and J by 6 bases, and 15 bases separated the two germline ends. The CDR3 runs 15 residues. CDR3 sequence reads: CASSLETPRTNGYTF. In DNA, the CDR3 is TGTGCCAGCAGCTTAGAGACTCCTAGAACTAATGGCTACACCTTC.

The chain carries TRBV9 and TRBJ2-2; D possibly corresponds to TRBD1 (5 bases). Trimming cost V 4 bases and J 7 bases, with 14 bases left between them. The CDR3 length is 14 residues. Germline V gene sequence: CDR1 SGDLS, CDR2 YYNGEE. CDR3 loop: CASSPIPRDGELFF. The CDR3 region has the DNA TGTGCCAGCAGCCCGATTCCCAGGGACGGGGAGCTGTTTTTT.

Points on this clone: This specimen includes other DNA sequences encoding the same CDR3. The rearrangement joins TRBV6-5 to TRBJ2-7, with TRBD1 matching 8 bases. The V segment lost 5 bases and the J segment 1 base; nucleotides outside the gene matches: 7. The germline CDR1 and CDR2 sequences are MNHEY and SVGAGI. There are 15 residues in the CDR3. CDR3 in amino acids: CASSSTGTGSYEQYF. CDR3 DNA sequence: TGTGCCAGCAGTAGCACCGGGACAGGTTCCTACGAGCAGTACTTC.

This chain connects TRBV5-1 to TRBJ2-4; 7 bases are a match to TRBD1. Germline CDR1 and CDR2: SGHRS and YFSETQ. The CDR3 extends over 17 amino acids. Trimming cost V 1 base and J 8 bases; bases outside gene matches: 15. CDR3 region: CASSLLMTGLSLDIQYF. CDR3 bases: TGCGCCAGCAGCTTGTTAATGACAGGGTTGTCTTTGGACATTCAGTACTTC.

The chain employs TRBV2 and TRBJ1-1; possibly TRBD1 for D (6 bases). Germline V gives CDR1 SNHLY, CDR2 FYNNEI. This CDR3 has 14 residues. The ends were cut back, 2 bases at V and 3 bases at J, with 10 bases in the middle. CDR3 loop: CASSEQGWDTEAFF. CDR3 DNA: TGTGCCAGCAGTGAACAGGGGTGGGACACTGAAGCTTTCTTT.

The V gene is TRBV30, the J gene TRBJ2-7, with 11 bases aligning to TRBD2. Per the germline V gene, CDR1 is GTSNPN and CDR2 is SVGIG (reference sequence). V shed 8 bases and J 3 bases; nucleotides not matched to a gene: 9. This CDR3 is 14 amino acids long. DNA for the CDR3: TGTGCCGCATTACCTAGCGGGGGGAACTACGAGCAGTACTTC. Translated: CAALPSGGNYEQYF.

The chain couples TRBV7-9 to TRBJ2-2, with no clear D. The CDR3 has 16 residues. The ends were cut back, 2 bases at V and 1 base at J, with 11 bases in the middle. CDR1 is SEHNR and CDR2 is FQNEAQ in the germline V gene (reference sequence). The chain's CDR3 is CASSLPQKLNTGELFF. In DNA, the CDR3 is TGTGCCAGCAGCTTACCCCAAAAGCTGAACACCGGGGAGCTGTTTTTT.

The V call is TRBV19, the J call TRBJ2-3; D might be TRBD1 (5 bases). The germline V gene encodes CDR1 LNHDA and CDR2 SQIVND (reference sequence). V lost 3 bases and J 2 bases, leaving 9 bases between the germline ends. This CDR3 has 14 amino acids. The CDR3 nucleotides are TGTGCCAGTAGTATGAGACAGTTCACAGATACGCAGTATTTT. Protein sequence: CASSMRQFTDTQYF.

V and J are TRBV19 and TRBJ1-2; D not certain. Germline V gene data show CDR1 as LNHDA and CDR2 as SQIVND (reference sequence). The CDR3 is 13 amino acids. The germline V and J ends were trimmed by 9 bases and 3 bases, with 14 bases remaining between them. CDR3 region: CASQTRIDYGYTF. The CDR3 DNA follows: TGTGCCAGCCAAACCAGGATTGACTATGGCTACACCTTC.

In its sample, this clone was seen once. This chain uses TRBV28 with TRBJ1-1; weak D call: TRBD1 (6 bases). Germline CDR1 is MDHEN and CDR2 is SYDVKM. The CDR3 runs to 14 residues. V was cut by 6 bases and J by 5 bases, with 16 bases left in between. CDR3 nucleotides: TGTGCCAGCAGAACGGGACACTTGGGGACTGAAGCTTTCTTT. This encodes CASRTGHLGTEAFF. Variable domain in full (rest from reference TRBV28 and TRBJ1-1): DVKVTQSSRYLVKRTGEKVFLECVQDMDHENMFWYRQDPGLGLRLIYFSYDVKMKEKGDIPEGYSVSREKKERFSLILESASTNQTSMYLCASRTGHLGTEAFFGQGTRLTVV.

In its sample, this clone was seen once. CDR3 DNA sequence: TGTGCCAGTAGTGGACTAGCGGGAGAGACCCAGTACTTC. It specifies CASSGLAGETQYF. This chain links TRBV19 with TRBJ2-5; 11 bases agree with TRBD2. Germline V CDR1 and CDR2: LNHDA, SQIVND (reference sequence). The CDR3 is 13 amino acids. Trimming cost V 5 bases and J 4 bases; bases outside gene matches: 0.

This clone was observed a single time. The chain uses TRBV6-4 and TRBJ1-2; no clear D gene. The CDR3 is 13 amino acids. Germline lookup yields CDR1 MRHNA and CDR2 SNTAGT. Trimming cost V 4 bases and J 7 bases, with 13 bases left between them. CDR3: CASSGSAGSGYTF. The CDR3 bases are TGTGCCAGCAGTGGTTCGGCAGGCTCTGGCTACACCTTC.

The rearrangement links TRBV30 to TRBJ1-3; no reliable D call. Trimming removed 0 bases from V and 0 bases from J, with 9 bases in between. The CDR3 length is 15 residues. Germline CDR1 and CDR2: GTSNPN and SVGIG (reference sequence). The CDR3 DNA reads TGTGCCTGGAGTGTACGGGGAAACTCTGGAAACACCATATATTTT. Translation gives CAWSVRGNSGNTIYF.

V is TRBV9 and J is TRBJ2-1; a possible D gene is TRBD1 (6 bases). The CDR3 loop spans 17 amino acids. Germline V gene sequence: CDR1 SGDLS, CDR2 YYNGEE. Trimming stripped 0 bases from V and 5 bases from J, with 18 bases between. CDR3 DNA: TGTGCCAGCAGCGTAGGACCCCGAATAGAGGGGGACAATGAGCAGTTCTTC. This encodes CASSVGPRIEGDNEQFF.

This clone was recorded once. V and J are TRBV6-6 and TRBJ2-5; the match to TRBD2 covers 8 bases. The CDR3 is 15 amino acids. The trim removed 4 bases at V and 4 bases at J, leaving 8 bases unmatched. Germline V gives CDR1 MNHNY, CDR2 SVGAGI (reference sequence). CDR3 in amino acids: CASSFPGGGGETQYF. The CDR3 DNA reads as TGTGCCAGCAGTTTCCCGGGAGGGGGGGGAGAGACCCAGTACTTC.

The CDR3 sequence: CASSPTLVSTDTQYF. The DNA of the CDR3 is TGTGCCAGCTCACCAACTCTAGTGAGCACAGATACGCAGTATTTT. The chain uses TRBV18 and TRBJ2-3; unclear D gene. The CDR3 length is 15 residues. Germline V gene sequence: CDR1 KGHSH, CDR2 LQKENI. With 2 bases removed from V and 0 bases from J, the gap between germline ends came to 9 bases.

This rearrangement joins TRBV28 to TRBJ2-3, with D tentatively TRBD2 (6 bases). The V gene lost 5 bases and the J gene lost 5 bases, with 14 bases spanning the gap. Germline loops: CDR1 MDHEN, CDR2 SYDVKM. The CDR3 loop spans 14 amino acids. The CDR3 reads CASSIGGSLDTQYF. The CDR3 DNA is TGTGCCAGCAGTATTGGGGGGTCATTAGATACGCAGTATTTT.